This TCR beta chain was retrieved from a study of identical twins. For this clonotype: Antigen specificity is unknown.

Only healthy Caucasians were enrolled as donors. TCRdb re-called the 5' RACE reads with MiXCR, one entry per CDR3 protein. In the table there are about 330,000 distinct CDR3 sequences, about 12% of which are singletons. Overall study results and limits: Alpha sequences out of frame and shared by twins had excess low generation probability.

This CDR3 contains 15 residues. Germline CDR1 is SGDLS and CDR2 is YYNGEE. The V gene lost 0 bases and the J gene lost 2 bases, with 9 bases spanning the gap. These same records also appear under a second study, on yellow fever vaccine responses in identical twins.

This clonotype was obtained from a woman aged 18-29 years in good health. This sequence joins TRBV9 and TRBJ1-5; a weak D match, TRBD1 (5 bases). The sequenced sample consisted of CD8+ T cells sorted from blood. CDR3 region: CASSVGQGGNQPQHF. The CDR3, as DNA: TGTGCCAGCAGCGTAGGCCAGGGTGGCAATCAGCCCCAGCATTTT.